These T cell receptor beta chains were read from a single sample in a study of molecular identifiers for immune sequencing clone quantification. MiXCR, run by TCRdb on the PCR reads, gives a single entry per CDR3 protein. This table holds about 9,800 distinct CDR3 sequences, approximately 20% found once. The sequencing input was naive CD8+ T cells from blood, with Jurkat cell RNA spiked in. Source of these receptors: a human donor in good health. Some libraries in this study had Jurkat cell RNA spiked in. CDR3s include the opening cysteine and the closing phenylalanine or tryptophan. D genes are given only for firm matches. Clone size is given as how often the clone was seen (once, few, many) or a class if it is expanded.

TGCGCCAGCAGCCACACAGGGGTCGTGAACACCGGGGAGCTGTTTTTT	CASSHTGVVNTGELFF	TRBD1	TRBJ2-2	medium-sized	TRBV4-1
TGCGCCAGCAGCCAATCAACAGGGAACTCTGGAAACACCATATATTTT	CASSQSTGNSGNTIYF	-	TRBJ1-3	many	TRBV4-3
TGCGCCAGCAGCCGGTCAGTGGGGAGAACGAATGAAAAACTGTTTTTT	CASSRSVGRTNEKLFF	-	TRBJ1-4	medium-sized	TRBV4-1
TGTGCCAGCAGCTTGGATCCAGCGGGGGGGTCGTACGAGCAGTACTTC	CASSLDPAGGSYEQYF	TRBD2	TRBJ2-7	many	TRBV5-6
TGTGCCAGCAGCGGCAAAGGTGGGGCAGGGTCATCCTACGAGCAGTACTTC	CASSGKGGAGSSYEQYF	-	TRBJ2-7	few	TRBV5-4
TGTGCCAGCACCCTGGGGTTGGCCGCCTACGAGCAGTACTTC	CASTLGLAAYEQYF	-	TRBJ2-7	medium-sized	TRBV28
TGTGCCAGCAGTTACAGCCCCTCGAACACCGGGGAGCTGTTTTTT	CASSYSPSNTGELFF	-	TRBJ2-2	many	TRBV6-5
TGTGCCAGCAGCAAGTCCGGACAGGGGGCGAGCTTTGGGAGTGAAAAACTGTTTTTT	CASSKSGQGASFGSEKLFF	TRBD1	TRBJ1-4	many	TRBV13
TGTGCCAGCAGTACCATGACAGGGGAGACCATATATTTT	CASSTMTGETIYF	TRBD1	TRBJ1-3	many	TRBV28
TGTGCCAGCAACCCTCCGAAGGGACTTAGCACAGATACGCAGTACTTT	CASNPPKGLSTDTQYF	-	TRBJ2-3	once	TRBV7-2
TGTGCCAGCAGTCGACAGGGCGGAACTGAAGCTTTCTTT	CASSRQGGTEAFF	TRBD1	TRBJ1-1	many	TRBV28
TGTGCCAGCAGATCTATAGCGGGGGTCTCCTACGAGCAGTACTTC	CASRSIAGVSYEQYF	TRBD2	TRBJ2-7	medium-sized	TRBV28
TGTGCCAGCTCACCAGTTAGCGGGGACATTCAGTACTTC	CASSPVSGDIQYF	TRBD2	TRBJ2-4	many	TRBV18
TGTGCCTGGAGTGTACTCCAGGGGGGGACTGAAGCTTTCTTT	CAWSVLQGGTEAFF	TRBD1	TRBJ1-1	many	TRBV30
TGTGCCAGCAGCCTCGGGGACACTGAGCAGTTCTTC	CASSLGDTEQFF	-	TRBJ2-1	many	TRBV7-8
TGTGCCAGCAGCTCCCGGATACATACAGATACGCAGTATTTT	CASSSRIHTDTQYF	-	TRBJ2-3	medium-sized	TRBV28